This is a list of T cell receptor beta chains from one sample in a study of monozygotic twins with inflammatory bowel disease. TCRdb reprocessed the 5' RACE reads, with one entry per CDR3 protein and no DNA. This listing includes about 300,000 distinct CDR3 sequences. Sequenced input: blood. These TCRs come from a human donor with ulcerative colitis or Crohn's disease, or a healthy co-twin of an affected twin (not recorded which). Each CDR3 is given with its conserved first and last residue.

j_gene,v_gene,len,CDR3aa
TRBJ2-5,TRBV6-5,13,CASRPGGRETQYF
TRBJ1-2,TRBV28,17,CASSLFNGQGNNYGYTF
TRBJ1-6,TRBV10-2,16,CASSDLQEQSNSPLHF
TRBJ2-7,TRBV7-9,15,CASSLDSGGTYEQYF
TRBJ2-1,TRBV12-3/TRBV12-4,15,CASSYGELLYNEQFF
TRBJ2-7,TRBV20-1,14,CSAHPGLAGGEQYF
TRBJ2-1,TRBV11-3,17,CASSARTGGRSYNEQFF
TRBJ1-2,TRBV18,14,CASSPQHANYGYTF
TRBJ2-1,TRBV5-1,15,CASSPPRTGYNEQFF
TRBJ2-5,TRBV7-9,14,CASSFDSGLETQYF
TRBJ2-2,TRBV18,16,CASSPPVGGFAGELFF
TRBJ1-5,TRBV9,13,CASSGDIYQPQHF
TRBJ2-5,TRBV6-1,14,CATKDTGGRGTQYF
TRBJ2-5,TRBV5-1,14,CASSVAGGQETQYF
TRBJ2-4,TRBV7-2,11,CASDPPGIQYF
TRBJ2-2,TRBV6-2/TRBV6-3,14,CASNFRAYTGELFF
TRBJ1-6,TRBV5-1,16,CASSLGLGQGSSPLHF
TRBJ2-7,TRBV7-9,17,CASSIRGQGRTNDEQYF
TRBJ2-3,TRBV6-1,15,CASSHRQGNTDTQYF
TRBJ2-4,TRBV14,14,CASSQVAAKNIQYF
TRBJ2-3,TRBV11-2,18,CASSKTAGVRGGGDTQYF
TRBJ2-4,TRBV19,13,CASSINSKNIQYF
TRBJ2-7,TRBV2,17,CASRKIGTSGRTYEQYF
TRBJ1-5,TRBV30,14,CAWSPTGPNQPQHF
TRBJ1-1,TRBV24-1,13,CATGSGKGTEAFF
TRBJ1-5,TRBV7-2,15,CASSLNRELFQPQHF
TRBJ1-5,TRBV7-2,13,CASSLGRDQPQHF
TRBJ2-2,TRBV5-4,13,CASRDENTGELFF
TRBJ2-7,TRBV28,14,CASGRLANIYEQYF
TRBJ1-5,TRBV6-1,17,CASSQTGGGHSNQPQHF
TRBJ2-3,TRBV7-2,14,CASSFRDRRDTQYF
TRBJ1-5,TRBV4-3,14,CASSQEGNNQPQHF
TRBJ2-3,TRBV5-4,15,CASSLGQGARGTQYF
TRBJ2-2,TRBV19,15,CASLRSGGASGELFF
TRBJ1-1,TRBV7-2,17,CASSKTIDRVDLTEAFF
TRBJ2-7,TRBV24-1,15,CATSDLGRSSYEQYF
TRBJ1-3,TRBV19,17,CASSSPGQARSGNTIYF
TRBJ1-5,TRBV5-6,17,CASSFRGSDFSNQPQHF
TRBJ2-1,TRBV7-3,15,CASSLMAGGANEQFF
TRBJ2-1,TRBV12-5,16,CASGLPTGTGGNEQFF
TRBJ2-1,TRBV12-3/TRBV12-4,11,CASMGHNEQFF
TRBJ1-5,TRBV5-1,15,CASSTDGYSNQPQHF
TRBJ2-5,TRBV18,14,CASSPLSPQETQYF
TRBJ2-7,TRBV5-1,16,CASSFGGTSWSYEQYF
TRBJ2-6,TRBV5-1,18,CASSSRDSTSSGANVLTF
TRBJ2-3,TRBV2,14,CASSPTGGSDTQYF
TRBJ2-3,TRBV28,15,CASSFLDASTDTQYF
TRBJ2-7,TRBV7-2,14,CASSSQGPDYEQYF
TRBJ2-5,TRBV5-1,15,CASSLGVIGQETQYF
TRBJ2-6,TRBV4-3,15,CASSLSTSGANVLTF
TRBJ2-1,TRBV9,15,CASSVSSGAYNEQFF
TRBJ2-1,TRBV14,17,CASSQDQTFRPYNEQFF
TRBJ1-1,TRBV5-1,15,CASSLPDRGITEAFF
TRBJ2-1,TRBV30,15,CAWSVGLAGYGEQFF